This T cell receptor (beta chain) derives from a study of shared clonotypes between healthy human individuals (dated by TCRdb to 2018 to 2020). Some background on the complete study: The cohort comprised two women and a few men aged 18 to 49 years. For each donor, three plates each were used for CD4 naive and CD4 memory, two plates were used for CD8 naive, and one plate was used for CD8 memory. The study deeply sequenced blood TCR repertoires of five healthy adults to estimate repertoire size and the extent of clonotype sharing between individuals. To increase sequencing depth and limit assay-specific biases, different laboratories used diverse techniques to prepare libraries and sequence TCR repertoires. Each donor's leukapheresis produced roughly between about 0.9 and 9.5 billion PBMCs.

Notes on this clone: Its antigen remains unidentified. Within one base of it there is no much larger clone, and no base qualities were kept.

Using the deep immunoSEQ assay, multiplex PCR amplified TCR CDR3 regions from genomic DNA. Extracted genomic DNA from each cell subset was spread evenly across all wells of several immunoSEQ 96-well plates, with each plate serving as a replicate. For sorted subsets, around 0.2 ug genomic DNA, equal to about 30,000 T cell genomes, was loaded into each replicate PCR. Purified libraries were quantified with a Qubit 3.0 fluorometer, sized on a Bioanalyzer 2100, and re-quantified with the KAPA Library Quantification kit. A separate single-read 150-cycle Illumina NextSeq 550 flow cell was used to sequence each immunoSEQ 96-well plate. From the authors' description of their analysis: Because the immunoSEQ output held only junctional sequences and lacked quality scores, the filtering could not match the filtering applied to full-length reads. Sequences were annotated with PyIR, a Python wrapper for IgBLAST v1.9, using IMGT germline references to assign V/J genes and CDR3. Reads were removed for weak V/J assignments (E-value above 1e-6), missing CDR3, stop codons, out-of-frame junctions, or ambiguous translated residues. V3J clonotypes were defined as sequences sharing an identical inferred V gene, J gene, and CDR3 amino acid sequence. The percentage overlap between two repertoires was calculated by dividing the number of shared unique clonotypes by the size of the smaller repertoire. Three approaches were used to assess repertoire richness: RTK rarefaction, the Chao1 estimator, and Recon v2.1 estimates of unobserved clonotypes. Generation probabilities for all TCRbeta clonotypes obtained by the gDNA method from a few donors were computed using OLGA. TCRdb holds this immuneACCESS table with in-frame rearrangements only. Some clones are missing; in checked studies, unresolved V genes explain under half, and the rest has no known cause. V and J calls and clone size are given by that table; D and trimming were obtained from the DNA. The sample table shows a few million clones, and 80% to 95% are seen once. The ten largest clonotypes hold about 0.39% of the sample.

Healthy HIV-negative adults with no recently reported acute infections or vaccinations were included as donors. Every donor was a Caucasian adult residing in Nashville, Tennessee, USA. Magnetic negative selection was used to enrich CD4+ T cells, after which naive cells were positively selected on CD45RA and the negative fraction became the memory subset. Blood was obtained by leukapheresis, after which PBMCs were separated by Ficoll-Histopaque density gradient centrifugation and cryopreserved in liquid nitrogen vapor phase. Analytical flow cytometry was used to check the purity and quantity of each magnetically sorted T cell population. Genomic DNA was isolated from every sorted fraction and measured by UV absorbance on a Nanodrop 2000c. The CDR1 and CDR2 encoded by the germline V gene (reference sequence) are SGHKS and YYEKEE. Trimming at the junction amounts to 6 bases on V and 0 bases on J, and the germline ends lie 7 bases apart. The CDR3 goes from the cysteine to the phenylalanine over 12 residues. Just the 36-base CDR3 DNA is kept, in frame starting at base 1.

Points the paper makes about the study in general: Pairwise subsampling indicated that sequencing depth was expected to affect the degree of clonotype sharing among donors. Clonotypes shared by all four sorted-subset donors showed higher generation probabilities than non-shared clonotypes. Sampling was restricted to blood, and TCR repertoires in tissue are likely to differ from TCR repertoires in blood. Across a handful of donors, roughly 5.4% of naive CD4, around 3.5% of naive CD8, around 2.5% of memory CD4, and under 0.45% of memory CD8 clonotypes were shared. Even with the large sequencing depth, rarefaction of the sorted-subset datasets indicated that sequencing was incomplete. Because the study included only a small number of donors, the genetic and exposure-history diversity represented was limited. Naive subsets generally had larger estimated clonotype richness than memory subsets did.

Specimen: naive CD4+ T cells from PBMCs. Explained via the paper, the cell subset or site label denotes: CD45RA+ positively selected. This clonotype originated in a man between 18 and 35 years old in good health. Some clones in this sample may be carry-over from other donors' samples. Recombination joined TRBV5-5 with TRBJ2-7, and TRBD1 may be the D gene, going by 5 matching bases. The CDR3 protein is CASTTASYEQYF. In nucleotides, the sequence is TGTGCCAGCACGACAGCCTCCTACGAGCAGTACTTC.